Below, 8 T cell receptor beta chains from the same sample are listed, as sequenced in a study of blood T cell repertoires in COVID-19. TCRdb keeps only in-frame clones here, not all; method: immunoSEQ multiplex PCR. Among 110,000 to 150,000 clones listed, around nine tenths were seen once. The specimen was peripheral blood. All receptors derive from a woman aged 55-69 years with acute or convalescent COVID-19.

This chain uses TRBV2 with TRBJ1-5; no definite D call. The CDR3 is made up of 15 amino acids. Trimming left V 8 bases short and J 4 bases short, with 18 bases between. Germline loops: CDR1 SNHLY, CDR2 FYNNEI. This CDR3 is CASSRSNSWNQPQHF. The CDR3 DNA reads as TGTGCCAGCTCTCGGTCGAACAGTTGGAATCAGCCCCAGCATTTT. Filled out from reference TRBV2 and TRBJ1-5, the complete variable domain reads EPEVTQTPSHQVTQMGQEVILRCVPISNHLYFYWYRQILGQKVEFLVSFYNNEISEKSEIFDDQFSVERPDGSNFTLKIRSTKLEDSAMYFCASSRSNSWNQPQHFGDGTRLSIL.

This chain connects TRBV10-3 to TRBJ1-4; D is possibly TRBD1 (5 bases). Per germline, CDR1 ENHRY and CDR2 SYGVKD. The germline V and J ends were trimmed by 0 bases and 4 bases, with 9 bases remaining between them. This CDR3 spans 15 amino acids. Here the CDR3 reads CAISESDRDNEKLFF. CDR3 coding DNA: TGTGCCATCAGTGAGTCCGACAGAGATAATGAAAAACTGTTTTTT.

The V gene is TRBV5-3, the J gene TRBJ1-2; D perhaps matches TRBD1 (6 bases). TRBV5-3 is sorted into the ORF group, with uncertain function. The CDR3 spans 16 residues. V lost 4 bases to trimming and J lost 0 bases, with 16 bases between them. The CDR3 DNA follows: TGTGCCAGAAGCCCGGGAAACGACAGGACTAACTATGGCTACACCTTC. Protein product: CARSPGNDRTNYGYTF.

V gene TRBV18 combines with J gene TRBJ1-3; D unclear. The CDR3 loop spans 17 amino acids. V was pared by 3 bases and J by 4 bases, with 19 bases between. CDR1 and CDR2 from the germline V gene are KGHSH and LQKENI. Here the CDR3 reads CASSPITYRRLGNTIYF. CDR3 nucleotide sequence: TGTGCCAGCTCACCCATAACGTATCGGAGACTGGGAAACACCATATATTTT. Full variable domain (remainder filled in from reference TRBV18 and TRBJ1-3): NAGVMQNPRHLVRRRGQEARLRCSPMKGHSHVYWYRQLPEEGLKFMVYLQKENIIDESGMPKERFSAEFPKEGPSILRIQQVVRGDSAAYFCASSPITYRRLGNTIYFGEGSWLTVV.

This chain links TRBV20-1 with TRBJ1-5, with D perhaps matching TRBD1 (6 bases). In germline, CDR1 is DFQATT, CDR2 SNEGSKA (reference sequence). Trimming removed 6 bases at V and 12 bases at J, with 15 bases between. This CDR3 region has 11 residues. CDR3 region: CSAFVGALQHF. Here the CDR3 DNA reads TGCAGTGCCTTTGTGGGGGCACTCCAGCATTTT.

The V call is TRBV6-5, the J call TRBJ1-2; TRBD1 aligns across 10 bases. The trim removed 0 bases at V and 4 bases at J, leaving 5 bases unmatched. Germline-derived CDR1 and CDR2 are MNHEY and SVGAGI. This CDR3 region has 16 residues. The CDR3 sequence is CASSYSRQGAGYGYTF. As DNA, the CDR3 is TGTGCCAGCAGTTACTCCAGACAGGGGGCGGGCTATGGCTACACCTTC.

This chain links TRBV3-1 (or the pseudogene TRBV3-2) with TRBJ1-1; 8 bases are a match to TRBD1. The junction had 11 bases not matched to a gene; V was cut back by 4 bases and J by 1 base. This CDR3 is 17 amino acids long. The germline gives CDR1 LGHDT, CDR2 YNNKEL (reference sequence). The CDR3 is CASSPLTPGQGNTEAFF. CDR3 nucleotide sequence: TGTGCCAGCAGCCCACTGACCCCTGGACAGGGGAACACTGAAGCTTTCTTT.

The chain combines TRBV19 with TRBJ1-4; 7 bases align to TRBD1. This CDR3 is 16 amino acids long. V was pared by 7 bases and J by 3 bases, with 11 bases of the junction left unmatched. In germline, CDR1 is LNHDA, CDR2 SQIVND (reference sequence). CDR3 loop: CASTQTEGAPNEKLFF. As DNA, the CDR3 is TGTGCCAGTACCCAAACAGAGGGGGCTCCTAATGAAAAACTGTTTTTT.